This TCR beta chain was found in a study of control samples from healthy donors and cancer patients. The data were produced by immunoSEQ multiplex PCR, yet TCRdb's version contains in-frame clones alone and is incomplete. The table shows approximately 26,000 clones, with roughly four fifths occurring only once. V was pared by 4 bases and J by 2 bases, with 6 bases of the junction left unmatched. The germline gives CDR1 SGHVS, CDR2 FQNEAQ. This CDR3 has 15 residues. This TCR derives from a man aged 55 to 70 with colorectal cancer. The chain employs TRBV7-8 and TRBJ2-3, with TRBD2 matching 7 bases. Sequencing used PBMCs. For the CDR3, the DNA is TGTGCCAGCAGCTGGTCCGGGACTAACACAGATACGCAGTATTTT. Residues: CASSWSGTNTDTQYF. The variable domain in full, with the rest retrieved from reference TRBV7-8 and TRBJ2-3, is GAGVSQSPRYKVAKRGQDVALRCDPISGHVSLFWYQQALGQGPEFLTYFQNEAQLDKSGLPSDRFFAERPEGSVSTLKIQRTQQEDSAVYLCASSWSGTNTDTQYFGPGTRLTVL.